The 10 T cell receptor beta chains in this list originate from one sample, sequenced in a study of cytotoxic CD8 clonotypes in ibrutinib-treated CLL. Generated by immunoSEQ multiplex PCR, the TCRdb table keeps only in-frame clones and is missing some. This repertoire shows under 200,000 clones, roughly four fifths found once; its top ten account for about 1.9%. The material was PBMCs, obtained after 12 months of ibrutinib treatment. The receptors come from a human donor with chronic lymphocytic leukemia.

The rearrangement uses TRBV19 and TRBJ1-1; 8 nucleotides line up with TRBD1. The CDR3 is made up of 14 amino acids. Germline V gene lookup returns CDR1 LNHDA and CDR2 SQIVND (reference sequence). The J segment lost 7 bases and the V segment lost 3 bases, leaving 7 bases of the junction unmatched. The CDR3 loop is CASSILDRDDEAFF. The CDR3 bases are TGTGCCAGTAGTATTCTGGACAGGGACGATGAAGCTTTCTTT.

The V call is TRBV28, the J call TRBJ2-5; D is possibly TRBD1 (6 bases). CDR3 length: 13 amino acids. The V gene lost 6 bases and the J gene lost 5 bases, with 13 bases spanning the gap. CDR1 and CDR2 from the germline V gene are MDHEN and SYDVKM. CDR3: CASSRTRGETQYF. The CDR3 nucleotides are TGTGCCAGCAGCCGGACGAGGGGGGAGACCCAGTACTTC.

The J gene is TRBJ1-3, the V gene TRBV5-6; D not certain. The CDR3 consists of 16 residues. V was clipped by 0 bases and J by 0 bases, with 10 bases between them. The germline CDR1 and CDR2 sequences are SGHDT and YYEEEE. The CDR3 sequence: CASSLVAGISGNTIYF. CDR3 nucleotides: TGTGCCAGCAGCTTGGTAGCGGGTATCTCTGGAAACACCATATATTTT.

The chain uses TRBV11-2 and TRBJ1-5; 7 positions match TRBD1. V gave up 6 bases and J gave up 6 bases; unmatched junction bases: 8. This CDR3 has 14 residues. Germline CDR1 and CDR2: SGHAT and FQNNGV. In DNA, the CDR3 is TGTGCCAGCAGGAAGACAGGGACCGGTCAGCCCCAGCATTTT. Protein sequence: CASRKTGTGQPQHF.

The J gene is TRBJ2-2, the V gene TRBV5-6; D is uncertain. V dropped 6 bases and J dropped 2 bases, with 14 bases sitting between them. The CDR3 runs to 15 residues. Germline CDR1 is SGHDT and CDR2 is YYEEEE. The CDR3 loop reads CASTLGGVNTGELFF. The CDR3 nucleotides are TGTGCCAGCACCCTGGGTGGGGTTAACACCGGGGAGCTGTTTTTT.

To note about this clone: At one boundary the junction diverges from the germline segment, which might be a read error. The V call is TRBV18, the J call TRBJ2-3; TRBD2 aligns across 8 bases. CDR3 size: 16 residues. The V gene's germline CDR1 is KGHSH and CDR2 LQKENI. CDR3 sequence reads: CASSPFGLAGVGKPVF. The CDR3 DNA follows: TGTGCCAGCTCACCCTTCGGACTAGCCGGGGTAGGAAAGCCGGTTTTT.

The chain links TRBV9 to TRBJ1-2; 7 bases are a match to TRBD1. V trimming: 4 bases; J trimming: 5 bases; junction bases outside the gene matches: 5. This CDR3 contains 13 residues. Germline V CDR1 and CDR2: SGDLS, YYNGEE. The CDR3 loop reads CASSPTGRYGYTF. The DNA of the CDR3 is TGTGCCAGCAGCCCGACAGGGCGGTATGGCTACACCTTC.

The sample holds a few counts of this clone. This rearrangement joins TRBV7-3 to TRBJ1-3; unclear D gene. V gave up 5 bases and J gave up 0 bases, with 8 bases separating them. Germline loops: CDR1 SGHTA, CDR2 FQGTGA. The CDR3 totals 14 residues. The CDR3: CASSPQNSGNTIYF. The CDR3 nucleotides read TGTGCCAGCAGCCCCCAGAACTCTGGAAACACCATATATTTT.

The CDR3 DNA is TGTGCCAGCTACAGGGGCTCCTACGAGCAGTACTTC. This sequence encodes CASYRGSYEQYF. This chain joins TRBV28 and TRBJ2-7, with TRBD1 matching over 7 bases. Germline trimming cut 8 bases from V and 0 bases from J; bases unmatched to any gene: 1. The CDR3 runs to 12 residues. CDR1 is MDHEN and CDR2 is SYDVKM in the germline V gene.

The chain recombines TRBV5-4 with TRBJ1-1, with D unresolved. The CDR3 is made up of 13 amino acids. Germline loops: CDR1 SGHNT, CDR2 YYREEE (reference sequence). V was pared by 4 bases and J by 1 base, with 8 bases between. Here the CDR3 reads CASSPIGNTEAFF. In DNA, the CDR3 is TGTGCCAGCAGCCCGATCGGGAACACTGAAGCTTTCTTT. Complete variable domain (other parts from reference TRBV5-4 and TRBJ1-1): ETGVTQSPTHLIKTRGQQVTLRCSSQSGHNTVSWYQQALGQGPQFIFQYYREEENGRGNFPPRFSGLQFPNYSSELNVNALELDDSALYLCASSPIGNTEAFFGQGTRLTVV.